The clone carrying this T cell receptor beta chain was observed once. What it recognizes is unknown. Clones were sequenced by immunoSEQ multiplex PCR, and TCRdb holds only the in-frame ones, with some missing. The sample lists tens of thousands of clones; 88% were seen once. The germline V and J ends were trimmed by 5 bases and 1 base, with 8 bases remaining between them. The germline CDR1 and CDR2 sequences are LNHDA and SQIVND (reference sequence). This CDR3 contains 13 residues. This specimen comes from a study of OX40 agonist ivuxolimab in advanced cancers. Looking at the study overall: Three patients had partial responses: one hepatocellular carcinoma, two cutaneous melanoma.

Notes on the study in general: CD4+ T cells averaged fewer expanded clones than CD8+ T cells. At doses 0.1 to 3.0 mg/kg, CD4+ and CD8+ clones expanded.

This TCR was sampled from an adult with an advanced solid tumor such as melanoma, head and neck, liver or kidney cancer. The specimen was CD4+ or CD8+ T cells sorted from blood, collected in a trial of the OX40 agonist ivuxolimab. The chain is built from TRBV19 and TRBJ1-1; D is undetermined. The CDR3 nucleotides are TGTGCCAGTAGTCCCACAGCGAACACTGAAGCTTTCTTT. Its translation: CASSPTANTEAFF.